This T cell receptor beta chain was captured in a study of PD-L1 blockade in urothelial cancer. Background on the study: Patients took up atezolizumab in the mid-2010s at 1,200 mg intravenously every 3 weeks. General study findings and limits: Sub-median blood TCR clonality before treatment predicted longer survival.

Time point here: pretreatment peripheral blood. The study collected 1 to 8 samples per patient, pretreatment and on-treatment. Repertoires were generated with immunoSEQ multiplex PCR, while TCRdb's copy carries only in-frame clones and drops some. The sample has under 95,000 clones, roughly 84% seen once; the top ten hold 2% to 2.5%. The CDR3 has 14 residues. V dropped 0 bases and J dropped 3 bases, with 9 bases sitting between them. Germline CDR1 and CDR2: SGHRS and YFSETQ. As to this clone: No antigen is known for it.

The TCR sequence derives from a man aged 60 to 69 with urothelial cancer. V usage is TRBV5-1 and J usage is TRBJ1-1; D call uncertain. This specimen was PBMCs, taken around atezolizumab (anti-PD-L1) treatment. In DNA, the CDR3 is TGCGCCAGCAGCTTGGAATTGGAGTACACTGAAGCTTTCTTT. Its protein is CASSLELEYTEAFF. Complete variable domain (other parts from reference TRBV5-1 and TRBJ1-1): KAGVTQTPRYLIKTRGQQVTLSCSPISGHRSVSWYQQTPGQGLQFLFEYFSETQRNKGNFPGRFSGRQFSNSRSEMNVSTLELGDSALYLCASSLELEYTEAFFGQGTRLTVV.